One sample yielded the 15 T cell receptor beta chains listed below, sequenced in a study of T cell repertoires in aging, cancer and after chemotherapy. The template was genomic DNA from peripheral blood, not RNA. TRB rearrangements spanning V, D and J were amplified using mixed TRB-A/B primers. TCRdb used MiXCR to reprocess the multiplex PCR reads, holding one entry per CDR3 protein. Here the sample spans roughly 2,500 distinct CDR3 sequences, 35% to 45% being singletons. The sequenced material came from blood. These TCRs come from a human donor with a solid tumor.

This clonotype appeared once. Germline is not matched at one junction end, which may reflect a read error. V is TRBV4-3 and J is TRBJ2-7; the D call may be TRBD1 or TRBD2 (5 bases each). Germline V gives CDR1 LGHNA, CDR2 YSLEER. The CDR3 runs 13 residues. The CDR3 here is CASSQVRGGEQYF. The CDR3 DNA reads TGTGCCAGCAGCCAAGTTCGTGGGGGCGAGCAGTACTTC.

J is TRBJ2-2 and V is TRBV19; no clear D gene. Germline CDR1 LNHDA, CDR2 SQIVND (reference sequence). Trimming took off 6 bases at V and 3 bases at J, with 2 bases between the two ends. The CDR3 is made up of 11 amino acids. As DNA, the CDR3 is TGTGCCAGTAGGGACACCGGGGAGCTGTTTTTT. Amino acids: CASRDTGELFF. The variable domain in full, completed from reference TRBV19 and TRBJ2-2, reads DGGITQSPKYLFRKEGQNVTLSCEQNLNHDAMYWYRQDPGQGLRLIYYSQIVNDFQKGDIAEGYSVSREKKESFPLTVTSAQKNPTAFYLCASRDTGELFFGEGSRLTVL.

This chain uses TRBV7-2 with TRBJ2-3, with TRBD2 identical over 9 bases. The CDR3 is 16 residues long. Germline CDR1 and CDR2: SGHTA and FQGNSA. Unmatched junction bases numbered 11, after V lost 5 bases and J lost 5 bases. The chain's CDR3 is CASSPTSRGGGDTQYF. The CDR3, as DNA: TGTGCCAGCAGCCCTACCTCGCGGGGGGGAGGAGATACGCAGTATTTT.

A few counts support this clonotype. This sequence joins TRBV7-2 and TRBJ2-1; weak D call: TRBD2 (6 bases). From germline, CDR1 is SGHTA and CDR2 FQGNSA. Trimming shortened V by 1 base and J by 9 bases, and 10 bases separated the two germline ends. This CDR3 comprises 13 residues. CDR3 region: CASSLGRESEQFF. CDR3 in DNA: TGTGCCAGCAGCTTAGGGCGGGAAAGTGAGCAGTTCTTC.

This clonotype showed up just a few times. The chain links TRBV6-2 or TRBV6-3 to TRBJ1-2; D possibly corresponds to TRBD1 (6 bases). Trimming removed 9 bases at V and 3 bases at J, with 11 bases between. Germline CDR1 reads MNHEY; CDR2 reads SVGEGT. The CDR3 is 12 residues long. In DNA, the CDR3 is TGTGCCAGTAAGGACAGCTACTATGGCTACACCTTC. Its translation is CASKDSYYGYTF.

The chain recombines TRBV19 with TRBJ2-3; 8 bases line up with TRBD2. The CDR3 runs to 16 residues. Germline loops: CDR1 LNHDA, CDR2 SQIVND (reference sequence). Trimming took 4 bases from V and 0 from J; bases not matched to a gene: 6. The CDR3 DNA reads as TGTGCCAGTAGTACCCTAGCGGGCTCTAGCACAGATACGCAGTATTTT. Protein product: CASSTLAGSSTDTQYF.

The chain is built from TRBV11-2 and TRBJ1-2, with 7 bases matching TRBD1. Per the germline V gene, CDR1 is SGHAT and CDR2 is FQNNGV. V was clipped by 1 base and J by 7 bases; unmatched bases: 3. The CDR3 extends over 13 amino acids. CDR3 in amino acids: CASSLGDRVGYTF. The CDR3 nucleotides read TGTGCCAGCAGCTTAGGAGACAGGGTTGGCTACACCTTC.

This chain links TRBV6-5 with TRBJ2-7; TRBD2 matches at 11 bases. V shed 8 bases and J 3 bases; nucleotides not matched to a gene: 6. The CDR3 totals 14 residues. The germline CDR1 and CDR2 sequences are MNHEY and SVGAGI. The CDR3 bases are TGTGCCAGCCGGATCACTAGCGGGAGCTACGAGCAGTACGTC. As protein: CASRITSGSYEQYV.

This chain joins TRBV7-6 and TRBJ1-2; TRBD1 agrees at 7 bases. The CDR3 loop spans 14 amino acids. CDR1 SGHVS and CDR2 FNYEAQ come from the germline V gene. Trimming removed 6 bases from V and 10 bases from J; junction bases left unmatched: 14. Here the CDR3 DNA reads TGTGCCAGCAGACCCGAGGGGGCCCAGCGGGACTACACCTTC. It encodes CASRPEGAQRDYTF.

In nucleotides, the CDR3 is TGCGCCAGCACAGATACGCAGTATTTT. Amino acid sequence: CASTDTQYF. This chain joins TRBV5-1 and TRBJ2-3, with D unclear. Trimming removed 6 bases at V and 4 bases at J, with 0 bases between. There are 9 residues in the CDR3. Per the germline V gene, CDR1 is SGHRS and CDR2 is YFSETQ.

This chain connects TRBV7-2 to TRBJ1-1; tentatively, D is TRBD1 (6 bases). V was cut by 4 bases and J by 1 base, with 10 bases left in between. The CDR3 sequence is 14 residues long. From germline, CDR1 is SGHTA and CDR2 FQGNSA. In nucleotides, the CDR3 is TGTGCCAGCAGCTCACAGGGAGAGAACACTGAAGCTTTCTTT. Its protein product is CASSSQGENTEAFF.

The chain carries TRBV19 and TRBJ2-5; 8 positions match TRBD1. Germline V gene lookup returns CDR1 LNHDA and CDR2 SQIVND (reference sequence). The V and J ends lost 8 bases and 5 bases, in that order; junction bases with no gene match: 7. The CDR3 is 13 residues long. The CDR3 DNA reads TGTGCCAGTGCCGGACAGGGCGGGGAGACCCAGTACTTC. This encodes CASAGQGGETQYF.

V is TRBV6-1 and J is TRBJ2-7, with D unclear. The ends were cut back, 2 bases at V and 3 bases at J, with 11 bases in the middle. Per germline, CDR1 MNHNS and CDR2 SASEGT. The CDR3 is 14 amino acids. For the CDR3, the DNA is TGTGCCAGCAGTGAATTCGGTCTCCTCTACGAGCAGTACTTC. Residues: CASSEFGLLYEQYF.

In DNA, the CDR3 is TGTGCCAGCTGGCACCGAGGCTCTGGGGCCAACGTCCTGACTTTC. Encoded protein: CASWHRGSGANVLTF. J is TRBJ2-6 and V is TRBV6-6; D remains ambiguous. The CDR3 length is 15 residues. CDR1 and CDR2 (germline): MNHNY, SVGAGI (reference sequence). Trimming shortened V by 8 bases and J by 0 bases, and 11 bases separated the two germline ends.

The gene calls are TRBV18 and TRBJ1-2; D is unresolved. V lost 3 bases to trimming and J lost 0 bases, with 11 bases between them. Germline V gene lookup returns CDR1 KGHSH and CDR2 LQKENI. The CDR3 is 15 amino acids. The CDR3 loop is CASSPAGLANYGYTF. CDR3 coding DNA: TGTGCCAGCTCACCGGCGGGGTTAGCTAACTATGGCTACACCTTC.